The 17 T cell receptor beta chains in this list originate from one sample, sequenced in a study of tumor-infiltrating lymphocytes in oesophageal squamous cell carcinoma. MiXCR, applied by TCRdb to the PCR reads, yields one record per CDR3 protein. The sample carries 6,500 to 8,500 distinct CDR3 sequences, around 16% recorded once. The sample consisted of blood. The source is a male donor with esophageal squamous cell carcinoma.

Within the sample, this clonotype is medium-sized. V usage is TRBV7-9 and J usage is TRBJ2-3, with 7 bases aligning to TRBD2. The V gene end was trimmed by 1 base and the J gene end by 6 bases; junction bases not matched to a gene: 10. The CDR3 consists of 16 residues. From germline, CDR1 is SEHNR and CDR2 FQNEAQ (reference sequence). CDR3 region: CASSLEGRGSGDTQYF. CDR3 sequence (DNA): TGTGCCAGCAGCTTAGAAGGGCGGGGGAGCGGTGATACGCAGTATTTT.

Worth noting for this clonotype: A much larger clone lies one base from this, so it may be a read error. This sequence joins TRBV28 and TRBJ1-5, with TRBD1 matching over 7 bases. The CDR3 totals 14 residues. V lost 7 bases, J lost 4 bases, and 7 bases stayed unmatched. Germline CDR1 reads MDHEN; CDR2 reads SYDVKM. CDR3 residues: CASNHRQGNQPQHF. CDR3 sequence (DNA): TGTGCCAGCAATCATCGACAGGGAAATCAGCCCCAGCATTTT.

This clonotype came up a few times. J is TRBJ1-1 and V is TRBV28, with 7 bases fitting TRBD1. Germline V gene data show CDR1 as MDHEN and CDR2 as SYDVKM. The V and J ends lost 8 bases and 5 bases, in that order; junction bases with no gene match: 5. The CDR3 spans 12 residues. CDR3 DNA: TGTGCCAGCGAGGGGGCGCGAACTGAAGCTTTCTTT. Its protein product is CASEGARTEAFF. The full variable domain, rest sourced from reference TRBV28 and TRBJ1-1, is DVKVTQSSRYLVKRTGEKVFLECVQDMDHENMFWYRQDPGLGLRLIYFSYDVKMKEKGDIPEGYSVSREKKERFSLILESASTNQTSMYLCASEGARTEAFFGQGTRLTVV.

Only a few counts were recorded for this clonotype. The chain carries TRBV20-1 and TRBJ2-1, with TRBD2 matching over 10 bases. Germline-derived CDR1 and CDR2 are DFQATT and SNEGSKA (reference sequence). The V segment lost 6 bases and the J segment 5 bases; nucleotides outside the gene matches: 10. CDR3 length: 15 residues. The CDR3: CSAHSGTSVHNEQFF. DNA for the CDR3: TGCAGTGCCCATTCCGGGACTAGCGTGCACAATGAGCAGTTCTTC.

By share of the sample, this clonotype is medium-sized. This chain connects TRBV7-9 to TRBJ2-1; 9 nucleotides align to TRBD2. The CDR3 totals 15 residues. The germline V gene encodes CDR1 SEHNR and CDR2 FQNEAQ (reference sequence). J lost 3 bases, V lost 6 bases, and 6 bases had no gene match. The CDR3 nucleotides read TGTGCCAGCAGTTTCAGCGGGGGGCACTACAATGAGCAGTTCTTC. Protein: CASSFSGGHYNEQFF.

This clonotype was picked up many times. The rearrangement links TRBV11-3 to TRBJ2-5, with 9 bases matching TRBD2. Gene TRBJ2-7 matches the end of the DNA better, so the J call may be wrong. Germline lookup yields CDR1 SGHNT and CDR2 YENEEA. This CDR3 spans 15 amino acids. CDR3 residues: CASSASLAGPYEQYF. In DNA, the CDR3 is TGTGCCAGCAGCGCGTCACTAGCGGGCCCGTACGAGCAGTACTTC.

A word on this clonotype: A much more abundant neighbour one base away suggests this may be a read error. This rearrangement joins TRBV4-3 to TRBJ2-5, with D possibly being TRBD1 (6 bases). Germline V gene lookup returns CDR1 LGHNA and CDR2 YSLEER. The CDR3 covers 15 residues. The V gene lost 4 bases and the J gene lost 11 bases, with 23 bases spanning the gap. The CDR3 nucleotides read TGCGCCAGCAGCCGATACGGACAGCAGCAGGATGAGCAGTACTTC. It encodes CASSRYGQQQDEQYF.

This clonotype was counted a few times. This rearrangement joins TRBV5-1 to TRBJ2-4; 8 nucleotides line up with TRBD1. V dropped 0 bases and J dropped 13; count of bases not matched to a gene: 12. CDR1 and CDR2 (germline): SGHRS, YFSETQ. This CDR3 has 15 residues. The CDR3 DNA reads TGCGCCAGCAGCTTGGCCGGGACAGGCTACAATGAGCAGTACTTC. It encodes CASSLAGTGYNEQYF.

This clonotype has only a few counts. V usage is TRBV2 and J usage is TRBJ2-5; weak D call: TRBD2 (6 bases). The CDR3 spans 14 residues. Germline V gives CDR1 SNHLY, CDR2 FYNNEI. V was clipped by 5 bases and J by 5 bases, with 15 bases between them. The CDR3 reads CASSYGAGTETQYF. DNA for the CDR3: TGTGCCAGCAGTTACGGTGCGGGGACTGAGACCCAGTACTTC. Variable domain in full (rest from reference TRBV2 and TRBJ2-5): EPEVTQTPSHQVTQMGQEVILRCVPISNHLYFYWYRQILGQKVEFLVSFYNNEISEKSEIFDDQFSVERPDGSNFTLKIRSTKLEDSAMYFCASSYGAGTETQYFGPGTRLLVL.

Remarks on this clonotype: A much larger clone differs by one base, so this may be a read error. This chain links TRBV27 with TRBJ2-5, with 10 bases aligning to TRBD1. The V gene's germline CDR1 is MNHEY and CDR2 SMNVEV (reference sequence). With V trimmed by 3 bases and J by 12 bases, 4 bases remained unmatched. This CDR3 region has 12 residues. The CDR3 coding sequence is TGTGCCAGCAGTTTTTCCGGGACAGGGGAGTACTTC. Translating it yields CASSFSGTGEYF.

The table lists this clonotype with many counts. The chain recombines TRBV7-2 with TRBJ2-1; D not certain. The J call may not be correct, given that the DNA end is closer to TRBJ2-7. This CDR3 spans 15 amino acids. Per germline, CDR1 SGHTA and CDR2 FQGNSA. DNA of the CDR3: TGTGCCAGCAGCTTATCCTACAGCTCCTACAATGAGCAGTACTTC. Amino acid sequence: CASSLSYSSYNEQYF.

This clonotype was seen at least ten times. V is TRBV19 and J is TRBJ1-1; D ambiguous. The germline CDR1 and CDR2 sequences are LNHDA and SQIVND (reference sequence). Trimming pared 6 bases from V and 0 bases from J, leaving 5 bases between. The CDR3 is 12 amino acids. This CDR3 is CASRQLNTEAFF. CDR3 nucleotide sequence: TGTGCCAGTAGACAGCTGAACACTGAAGCTTTCTTT.

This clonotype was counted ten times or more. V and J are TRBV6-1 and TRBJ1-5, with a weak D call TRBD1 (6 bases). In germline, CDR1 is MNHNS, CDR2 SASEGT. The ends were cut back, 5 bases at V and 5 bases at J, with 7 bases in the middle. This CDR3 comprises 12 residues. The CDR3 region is CASSSGDQPQHF. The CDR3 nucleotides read TGTGCCAGCAGTTCAGGGGATCAGCCCCAGCATTTT.

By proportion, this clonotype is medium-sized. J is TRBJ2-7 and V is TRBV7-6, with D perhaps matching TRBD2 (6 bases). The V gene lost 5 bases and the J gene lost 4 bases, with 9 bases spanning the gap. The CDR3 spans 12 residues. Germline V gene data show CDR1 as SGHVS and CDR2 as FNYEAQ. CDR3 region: CASSHRGYEQYF. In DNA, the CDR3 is TGTGCCAGCAGCCACCGGGGGTACGAGCAGTACTTC. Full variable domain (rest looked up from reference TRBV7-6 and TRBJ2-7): GAGVSQSPRYKVTKRGQDVALRCDPISGHVSLYWYRQALGQGPEFLTYFNYEAQQDKSGLPNDRFSAERPEGSISTLTIQRTEQRDSAMYRCASSHRGYEQYFGPGTRLTVT.

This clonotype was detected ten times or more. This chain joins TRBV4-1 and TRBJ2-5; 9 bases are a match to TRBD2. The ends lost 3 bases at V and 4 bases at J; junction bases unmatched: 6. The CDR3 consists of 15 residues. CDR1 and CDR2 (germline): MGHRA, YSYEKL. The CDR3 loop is CASSHAHSGGETQYF. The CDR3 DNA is TGCGCCAGCAGCCATGCCCATAGCGGGGGAGAGACCCAGTACTTC.

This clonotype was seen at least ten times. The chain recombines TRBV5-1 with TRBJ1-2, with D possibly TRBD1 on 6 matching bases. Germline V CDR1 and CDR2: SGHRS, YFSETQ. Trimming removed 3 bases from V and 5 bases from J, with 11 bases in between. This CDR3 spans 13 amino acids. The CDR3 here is CASSSTGNYGYTF. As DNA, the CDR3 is TGCGCCAGCAGCTCCACAGGGAATTATGGCTACACCTTC.

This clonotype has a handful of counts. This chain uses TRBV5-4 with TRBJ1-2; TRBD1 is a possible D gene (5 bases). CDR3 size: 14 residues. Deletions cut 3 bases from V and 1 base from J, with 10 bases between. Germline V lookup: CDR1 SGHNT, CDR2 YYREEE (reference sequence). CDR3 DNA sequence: TGTGCCAGCAGCTCTCCCGGGGGTAACTATGGCTACACCTTC. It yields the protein CASSSPGGNYGYTF.